This TCR beta chain derives from a study of T cell repertoires in cytomegalovirus infection. Study information: Shared public TCR beta signatures pointed to both CMV infection and a matching HLA type.

TCRdb reprocessed the reads via MiXCR and lists one record per CDR3 protein. The sample consists of more than 350,000 distinct CDR3 sequences, about a third of them appearing once. Study-wide results and caveats: In two of eight donors, the top clonotype was HLA-C-restricted CMV-specific.

The table lists this clonotype with a few counts. Its specificity is unknown. The CDR3 loop spans 13 amino acids. Deletions cut 3 bases from V and 8 bases from J, with 13 bases between. The clonotype comes from a human donor in good health (CMV status not recorded). Some clones in this sample may be carry-over from other donors' samples. This rearrangement joins TRBV12-3 or TRBV12-4 to TRBJ1-2; maybe TRBD1 (5 bases). Sequenced sample: PBMCs. CDR3 in DNA: TGTGCCAGCAGTTTGGTATCGGGGCCCGGCTACACCTTC. Protein: CASSLVSGPGYTF.